Included here is one TCR beta chain sequence, with context. These data are taken from a study of blood T cell repertoires in COVID-19. Germline values: CDR1 SGDLS, CDR2 YYNGEE. The CDR3 loop spans 15 amino acids. V shed 0 bases and J 5 bases; nucleotides not matched to a gene: 5. Source study methods: The assay estimated nucleated cells by amplifying reference gene primers. Produced via immunoSEQ multiplex PCR; TCRdb's table is partial and in-frame only. The V and J calls and the clone size are those of that table, but D and trimming were determined from the DNA. The table shows 150,000 to 200,000 clones, with roughly 90% occurring only once.

The TCR originated in a man in his 60s with active or convalescent COVID-19. The J gene is TRBJ2-3, the V gene TRBV9; TRBD2 aligns across 8 bases. Input material: peripheral blood. CDR3 sequence: CASSVAYGRVDTQYF. The DNA of the CDR3 is TGTGCCAGCAGCGTAGCTTACGGGAGGGTAGATACGCAGTATTTT.